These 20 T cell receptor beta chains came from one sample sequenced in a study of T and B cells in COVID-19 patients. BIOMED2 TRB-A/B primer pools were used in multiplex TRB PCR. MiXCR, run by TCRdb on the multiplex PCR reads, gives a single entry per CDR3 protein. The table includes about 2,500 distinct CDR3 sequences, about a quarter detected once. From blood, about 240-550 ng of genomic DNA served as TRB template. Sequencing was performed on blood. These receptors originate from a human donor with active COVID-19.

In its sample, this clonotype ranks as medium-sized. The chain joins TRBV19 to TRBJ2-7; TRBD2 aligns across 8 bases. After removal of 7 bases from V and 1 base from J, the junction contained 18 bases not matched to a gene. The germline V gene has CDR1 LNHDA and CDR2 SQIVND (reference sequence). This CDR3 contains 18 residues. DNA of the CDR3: TGTGCCAGTACCACAACCCATACGTCTAGCGGGCCTTCCTACGAGCAGTACTTC. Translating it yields CASTTTHTSSGPSYEQYF. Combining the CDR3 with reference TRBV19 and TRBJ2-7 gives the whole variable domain DGGITQSPKYLFRKEGQNVTLSCEQNLNHDAMYWYRQDPGQGLRLIYYSQIVNDFQKGDIAEGYSVSREKKESFPLTVTSAQKNPTAFYLCASTTTHTSSGPSYEQYFGPGTRLTVT.

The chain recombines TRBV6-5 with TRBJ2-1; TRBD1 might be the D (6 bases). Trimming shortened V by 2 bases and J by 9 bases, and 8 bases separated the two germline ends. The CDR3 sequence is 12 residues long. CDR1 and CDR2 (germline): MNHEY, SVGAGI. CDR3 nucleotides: TGTGCCAGCAGTTACGCAGGGGTTGAGCAGTTCTTC. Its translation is CASSYAGVEQFF.

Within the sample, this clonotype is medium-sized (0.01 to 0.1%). The CDR3 bases are TGTGCCACCAGTGGGGCACGTAGCAATCAGCCCCAGCATTTT. Translation gives CATSGARSNQPQHF. The chain carries TRBV19 and TRBJ1-5; TRBD1 is a possible D gene (5 bases). The CDR3 totals 14 residues. In germline, CDR1 is LNHDA, CDR2 SQIVND (reference sequence). Trimming removed 10 bases from V and 0 bases from J, with 13 bases in between.

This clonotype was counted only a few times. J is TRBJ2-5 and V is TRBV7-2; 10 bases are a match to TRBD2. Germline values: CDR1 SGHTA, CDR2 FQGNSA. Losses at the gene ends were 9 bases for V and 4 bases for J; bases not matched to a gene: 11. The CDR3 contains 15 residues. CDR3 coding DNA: TGTGCCAGTTCCGTAGCGGGAGGTCTCCCAGAGACCCAGTACTTC. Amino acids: CASSVAGGLPETQYF.

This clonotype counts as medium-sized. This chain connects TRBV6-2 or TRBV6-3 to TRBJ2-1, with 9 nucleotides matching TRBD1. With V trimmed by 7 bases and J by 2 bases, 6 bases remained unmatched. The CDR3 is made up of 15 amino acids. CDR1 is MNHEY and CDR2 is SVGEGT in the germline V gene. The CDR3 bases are TGTGCCAGCACCGAGGACAGGGGACCCTACAATGAGCAGTTCTTC. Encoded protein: CASTEDRGPYNEQFF.

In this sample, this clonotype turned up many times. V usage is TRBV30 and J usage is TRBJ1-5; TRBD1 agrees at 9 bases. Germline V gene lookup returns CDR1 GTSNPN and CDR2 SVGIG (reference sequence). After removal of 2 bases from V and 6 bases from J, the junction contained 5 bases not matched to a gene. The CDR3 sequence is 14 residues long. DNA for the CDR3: TGTGCCTGGAGTTGGGACAGGGTCGGTCAGCCCCAGCATTTT. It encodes CAWSWDRVGQPQHF.

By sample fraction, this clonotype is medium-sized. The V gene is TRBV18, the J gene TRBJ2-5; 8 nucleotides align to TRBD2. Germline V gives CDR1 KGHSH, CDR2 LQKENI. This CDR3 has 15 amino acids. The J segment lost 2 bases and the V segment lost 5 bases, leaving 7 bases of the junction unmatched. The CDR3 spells CASSARTSRQETQYF. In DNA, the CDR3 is TGTGCCAGCTCAGCACGGACTAGCCGACAAGAGACCCAGTACTTC.

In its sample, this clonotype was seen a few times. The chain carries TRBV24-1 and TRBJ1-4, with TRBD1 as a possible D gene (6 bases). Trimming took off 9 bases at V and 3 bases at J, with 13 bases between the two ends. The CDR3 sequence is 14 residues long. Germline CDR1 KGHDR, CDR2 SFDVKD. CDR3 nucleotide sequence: TGTGCCACCTCAACAGGGAGGGCTAATGAAAAACTGTTTTTT. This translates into CATSTGRANEKLFF.

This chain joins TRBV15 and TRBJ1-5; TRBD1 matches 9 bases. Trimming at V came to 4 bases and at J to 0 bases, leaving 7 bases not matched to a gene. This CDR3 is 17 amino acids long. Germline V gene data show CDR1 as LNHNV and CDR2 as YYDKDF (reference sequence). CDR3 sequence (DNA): TGTGCCACCAGCAACCCGACAGGGGGGGATAGCAATCAGCCCCAGCATTTT. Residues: CATSNPTGGDSNQPQHF.

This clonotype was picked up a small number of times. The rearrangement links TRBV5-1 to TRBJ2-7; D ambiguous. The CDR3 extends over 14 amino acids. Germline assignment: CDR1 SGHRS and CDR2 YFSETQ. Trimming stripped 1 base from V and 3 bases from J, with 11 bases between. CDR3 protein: CASSLYGPSYEQYF. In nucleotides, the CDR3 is TGCGCCAGCAGCTTGTACGGGCCCAGCTACGAGCAGTACTTC.

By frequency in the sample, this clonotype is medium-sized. CDR3: CASSTPGQGGGNEQFF. The DNA for the CDR3 is TGTGCCAGTAGTACCCCCGGACAGGGAGGAGGCAATGAGCAGTTCTTC. V and J are TRBV19 and TRBJ2-1, with 8 bases lining up with TRBD1. This CDR3 spans 16 amino acids. The V and J ends lost 4 bases and 6 bases, in that order; junction bases with no gene match: 11. Per germline, CDR1 LNHDA and CDR2 SQIVND (reference sequence). The variable domain in full, completed from reference TRBV19 and TRBJ2-1, reads DGGITQSPKYLFRKEGQNVTLSCEQNLNHDAMYWYRQDPGQGLRLIYYSQIVNDFQKGDIAEGYSVSREKKESFPLTVTSAQKNPTAFYLCASSTPGQGGGNEQFFGPGTRLTVL.

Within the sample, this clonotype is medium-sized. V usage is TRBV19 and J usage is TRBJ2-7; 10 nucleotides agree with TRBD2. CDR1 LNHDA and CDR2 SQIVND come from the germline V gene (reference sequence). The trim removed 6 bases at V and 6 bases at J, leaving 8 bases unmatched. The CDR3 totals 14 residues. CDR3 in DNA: TGTGCCAGTAGCGCCGGGACTAGCGATCTCGAGCAGTACTTC. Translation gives CASSAGTSDLEQYF. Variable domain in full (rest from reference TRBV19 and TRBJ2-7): DGGITQSPKYLFRKEGQNVTLSCEQNLNHDAMYWYRQDPGQGLRLIYYSQIVNDFQKGDIAEGYSVSREKKESFPLTVTSAQKNPTAFYLCASSAGTSDLEQYFGPGTRLTVT.

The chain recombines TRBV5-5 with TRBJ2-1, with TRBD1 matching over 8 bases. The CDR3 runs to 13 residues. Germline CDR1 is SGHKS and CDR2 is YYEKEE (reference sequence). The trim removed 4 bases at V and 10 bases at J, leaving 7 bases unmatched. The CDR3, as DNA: TGTGCCAGCAGCCAGAGGACAGGGCGCGAGCAGTTCTTC. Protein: CASSQRTGREQFF.

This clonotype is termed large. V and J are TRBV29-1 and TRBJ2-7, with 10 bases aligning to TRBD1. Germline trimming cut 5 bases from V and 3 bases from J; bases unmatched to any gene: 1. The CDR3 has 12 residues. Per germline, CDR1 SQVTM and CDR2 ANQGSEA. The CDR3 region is CSVRTGGYEQYF. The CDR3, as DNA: TGCAGCGTTAGGACAGGGGGCTACGAGCAGTACTTC.

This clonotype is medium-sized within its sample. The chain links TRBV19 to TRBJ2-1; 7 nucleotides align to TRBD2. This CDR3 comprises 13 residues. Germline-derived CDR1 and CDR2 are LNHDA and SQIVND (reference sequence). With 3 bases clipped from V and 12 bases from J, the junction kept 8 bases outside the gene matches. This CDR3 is CASSIGLAAAQFF. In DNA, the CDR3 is TGTGCCAGTAGTATTGGGCTAGCGGCGGCGCAGTTCTTC.

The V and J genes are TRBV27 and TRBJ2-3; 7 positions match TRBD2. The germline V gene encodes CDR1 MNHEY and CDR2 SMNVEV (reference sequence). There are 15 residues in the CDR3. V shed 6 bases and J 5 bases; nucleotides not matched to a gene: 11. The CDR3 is CASSPWASGRDTQYF. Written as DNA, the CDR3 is TGTGCCAGCAGCCCATGGGCTAGCGGACGAGATACGCAGTATTTT.

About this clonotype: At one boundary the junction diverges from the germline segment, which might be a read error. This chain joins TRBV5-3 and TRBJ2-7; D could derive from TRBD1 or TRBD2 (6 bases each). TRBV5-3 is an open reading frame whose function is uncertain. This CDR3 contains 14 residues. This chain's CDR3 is CASSHGGAGYEQYF. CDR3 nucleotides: TGCGCCAGCAGCCACGGGGGCGCGGGGTACGAGCAGTACTTC.

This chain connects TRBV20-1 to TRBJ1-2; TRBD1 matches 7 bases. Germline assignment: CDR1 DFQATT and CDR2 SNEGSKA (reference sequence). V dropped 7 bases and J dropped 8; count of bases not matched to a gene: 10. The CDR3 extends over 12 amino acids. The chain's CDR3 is CSVNRGSEGYTF. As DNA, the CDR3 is TGCAGTGTCAACAGGGGATCAGAGGGCTACACCTTC.

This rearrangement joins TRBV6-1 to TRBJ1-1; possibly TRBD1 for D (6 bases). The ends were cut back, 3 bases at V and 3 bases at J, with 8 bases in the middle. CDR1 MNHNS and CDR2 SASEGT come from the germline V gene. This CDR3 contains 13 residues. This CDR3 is CASSDRGYTEAFF. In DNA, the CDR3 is TGTGCCAGCAGTGACAGGGGATACACTGAAGCTTTCTTT.

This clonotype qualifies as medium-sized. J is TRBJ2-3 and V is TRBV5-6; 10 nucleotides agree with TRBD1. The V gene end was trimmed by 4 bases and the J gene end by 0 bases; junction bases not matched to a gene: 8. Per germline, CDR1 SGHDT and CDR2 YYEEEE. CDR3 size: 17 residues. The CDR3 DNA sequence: TGTGCCAGCAGCCTACGACGGACAGGGGGAAGCACAGATACGCAGTATTTT. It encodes CASSLRRTGGSTDTQYF.